The rows below give T cell receptor beta chains drawn from one sample of a study of cytomegalovirus exposure and HLA in healthy donors. Clones were read by immunoSEQ multiplex PCR, and TCRdb kept only the in-frame ones, dropping some. In the table there are over 150,000 clones, under 80% of which are singletons. The specimen was PBMCs. The origin of the receptors is a woman aged 50 to 60 in good health and CMV-seropositive. The CDR3 runs from the conserved cysteine through the conserved F or W. The D gene is left open where the match is weak. Clone size, where shown, is once, few, many, or a class for clones that have expanded.

>TRBD1|TRBJ1-5|few|TRBV28
CASRPQGGNQPQHF
TGTGCCAGCAGGCCACAGGGGGGGAATCAGCCCCAGCATTTT
>TRBD2|TRBJ2-5|.|TRBV5-4
CASSLAGGLETQYF
TGTGCCAGCAGCCTCGCGGGGGGGCTAGAGACCCAGTACTTC
>TRBD1|TRBJ1-2|.|TRBV20-1
CSATQGKGYTF
TGCAGTGCTACACAGGGGAAGGGCTACACCTTC
>.|TRBJ2-7|few|TRBV5-5
CASNFWTSYEQYF
TGTGCCAGCAACTTCTGGACATCCTACGAGCAGTACTTC
>.|TRBJ2-7|.|TRBV7-8
CASSLGGVLYEQYF
TGTGCCAGCAGCTTAGGGGGCGTCCTTTACGAGCAGTACTTC
>.|TRBJ1-5|.|TRBV10-3
CAISSPAGASNQPQHF
TGTGCCATCAGTTCGCCCGCAGGGGCCTCAAATCAGCCCCAGCATTTT
>TRBD1|TRBJ1-2|.|TRBV5-1
CASSLGRSTGDYGYTF
TGCGCCAGCAGTCTAGGCCGATCGACAGGGGACTATGGCTACACCTTC
>.|TRBJ2-7|few|TRBV4-1
CASSQGATGTEQYF
TGCGCCAGCAGCCAAGGGGCCACAGGGACCGAGCAGTACTTC
>TRBD1|TRBJ2-2|.|TRBV7-8
CASSLEGQGGTGELFF
TGTGCCAGCAGCTTAGAGGGACAGGGGGGCACCGGGGAGCTGTTTTTT
>TRBD1|TRBJ1-2|.|TRBV18
CASSPRYRGDGYTF
TGTGCCAGCTCACCACGATACAGGGGAGATGGCTACACCTTC
>.|TRBJ2-7|.|TRBV5-1
CASGLRQRDEQYF
TGCGCCAGCGGCCTTCGGCAGAGGGACGAGCAGTACTTC
>TRBD1|TRBJ2-3|once|TRBV5-1
CASSQGQISTDTQYF
TGCGCCAGCAGCCAGGGACAGATTAGCACAGATACGCAGTATTTT